The 31 T cell receptor beta chains listed next were all sequenced from one sample in a study of cytomegalovirus exposure and HLA in healthy donors. A multiplex PCR was run with 60 Vbeta primers and 13 Jbeta primers. This table comes from immunoSEQ multiplex PCR, and its TCRdb copy is limited to in-frame clones, with some not included. The table lists tens of thousands of clones, around 66% of them singletons. Sequenced sample: PBMCs. The source of these receptors is a man aged 55 to 69 in good health and CMV-seropositive.

The chain couples TRBV9 to TRBJ2-2; maybe TRBD1 (6 bases). The germline V and J ends were trimmed by 1 base and 2 bases, with 18 bases remaining between them. The CDR3 consists of 18 residues. Germline CDR1 reads SGDLS; CDR2 reads YYNGEE. The DNA of the CDR3 is TGTGCCAGCAGCGTACAGCCAACCGGGACATTAAACACCGGGGAGCTGTTTTTT. Translation: CASSVQPTGTLNTGELFF.

This clone occurred once. The rearrangement links TRBV11-2 to TRBJ2-3, with a weak D call TRBD2 (5 bases). The germline V and J ends were trimmed by 1 base and 0 bases, with 11 bases remaining between them. From germline, CDR1 is SGHAT and CDR2 FQNNGV. This CDR3 has 16 residues. CDR3 region: CASSLGSQRSTDTQYF. CDR3 DNA sequence: TGTGCCAGCAGCTTAGGAAGCCAGCGGAGCACAGATACGCAGTATTTT.

In DNA form, the CDR3 reads TGTGCCAGCAGCCCTTCGACTGGGAGCTCCTACGAGCAGTACTTC. As protein: CASSPSTGSSYEQYF. The chain joins TRBV5-4 to TRBJ2-7; possibly TRBD2 for D (5 bases). Trimming left V 4 bases short and J 0 bases short, with 14 bases between. This CDR3 has 15 residues. Germline V gives CDR1 SGHNT, CDR2 YYREEE (reference sequence).

There are a few counts of this clone. This chain links TRBV6-5 with TRBJ1-1; unclear D gene. The CDR3 loop spans 13 amino acids. Germline loops: CDR1 MNHEY, CDR2 SVGAGI. With 8 bases removed from V and 8 bases from J, the gap between germline ends came to 18 bases. CDR3 sequence: CASRPTDRGEAFF. The CDR3 nucleotides read TGTGCCAGCCGCCCCACTGATCGAGGCGAAGCTTTCTTT.

This clone was seen more than once but under ten times. The chain joins TRBV6-4 to TRBJ2-1; 13 bases map to TRBD2. Trimming cost V 6 bases and J 9 bases; bases outside gene matches: 5. This CDR3 region has 14 residues. Germline CDR1 reads MRHNA; CDR2 reads SNTAGT. CDR3 sequence reads: CASSGLAGAAEQFF. The CDR3 bases are TGTGCCAGCAGCGGACTAGCGGGAGCCGCTGAGCAGTTCTTC.

This chain uses TRBV25-1 with TRBJ2-3, with D unclear. The CDR3 loop spans 15 amino acids. V lost 0 bases and J lost 5, with 12 bases in between. Germline CDR1 MGHDK, CDR2 SYGVNS. The CDR3 spells CASSEYAGLLDTQYF. CDR3 in DNA: TGTGCCAGCAGTGAATATGCAGGCCTTCTAGATACGCAGTATTTT.

This clone was detected once. This chain links TRBV28 with TRBJ2-3, with 10 bases fitting TRBD2. The CDR3 is 17 residues long. Trimming took 6 bases from V and 4 from J; bases not matched to a gene: 13. Germline V CDR1 and CDR2: MDHEN, SYDVKM. The CDR3 sequence is CASSPPPSGRISDTQYF. CDR3 coding DNA: TGTGCCAGCAGCCCGCCTCCTAGCGGGAGAATATCAGATACGCAGTATTTT.

The V gene is TRBV29-1, the J gene TRBJ1-1; D gene ambiguous. V lost 6 bases and J 1 base, leaving 12 bases between the germline ends. CDR1 and CDR2 from the germline V gene are SQVTM and ANQGSEA. The CDR3 is 13 residues long. The CDR3, as DNA: TGCAGCGTGCCCCGGGAGGGGAACACTGAAGCTTTCTTT. It codes for CSVPREGNTEAFF.

The rearrangement joins TRBV6-6 to TRBJ2-7; D possibly corresponds to TRBD1 (6 bases). The CDR3 sequence is 15 residues long. Per the germline V gene, CDR1 is MNHNY and CDR2 is SVGAGI (reference sequence). The V end was cut by 6 bases, the J end by 9 bases, with 24 bases between. The CDR3 reads CASRSRDINFEGQYF. CDR3 bases: TGTGCCAGCAGAAGCCGGGACATCAACTTTGAAGGGCAGTACTTC.

This clone was observed a few times. The V gene is TRBV4-2, the J gene TRBJ2-3, with 7 positions matching TRBD2. Germline V gene sequence: CDR1 LGHNA, CDR2 YNFKEQ. CDR3 length: 16 amino acids. Trimming removed 0 bases from V and 0 bases from J; junction bases left unmatched: 3. This chain's CDR3 is CASSQESGGSTDTQYF. The CDR3 nucleotides are TGTGCCAGCAGCCAAGAATCGGGGGGAAGCACAGATACGCAGTATTTT.

The rearrangement uses TRBV9 and TRBJ1-1, with 7 bases matching TRBD1. The CDR3 loop spans 15 amino acids. Per the germline V gene, CDR1 is SGDLS and CDR2 is YYNGEE. V was clipped by 3 bases and J by 0 bases; unmatched bases: 5. The CDR3 nucleotides read TGTGCCAGCAGCGACCGACAGGGTTTGAACACTGAAGCTTTCTTT. The encoded protein is CASSDRQGLNTEAFF. Using reference TRBV9 and TRBJ1-1 for the parts outside the CDR3, the full variable domain is DSGVTQTPKHLITATGQRVTLRCSPRSGDLSVYWYQQSLDQGLQFLIQYYNGEERAKGNILERFSAQQFPDLHSELNLSSLELGDSALYFCASSDRQGLNTEAFFGQGTRLTVV.

In its sample, this clone was seen a few times. J is TRBJ1-5 and V is TRBV2; a possible D gene is TRBD1 (5 bases). The CDR3 extends over 15 amino acids. Between the trimmed V and J ends, which lost 6 bases and 1 base, there was a span of 13 bases. Germline V gene data show CDR1 as SNHLY and CDR2 as FYNNEI. The CDR3 coding sequence is TGTGCCAGCAGAAGGGGTACCTCCAGCAATCAGCCCCAGCATTTT. This translates into CASRRGTSSNQPQHF.

V usage is TRBV7-9 and J usage is TRBJ2-5; TRBD1 might be the D (5 bases). The CDR3 consists of 15 residues. Germline CDR1 is SEHNR and CDR2 is FQNEAQ (reference sequence). Trimming cost V 1 base and J 5 bases, with 14 bases left between them. The CDR3, as DNA: TGTGCCAGCAGCTTAGGGGTAGGGGTCCGCGAGACCCAGTACTTC. It encodes CASSLGVGVRETQYF.

To note about this clone: The sample holds other DNA sequences that translate to the same CDR3. The chain has TRBV27 and TRBJ1-5; TRBD1 might be the D (5 bases). Germline lookup yields CDR1 MNHEY and CDR2 SMNVEV (reference sequence). CDR3 length: 13 amino acids. V was trimmed by 3 bases and J by 4 bases, leaving 7 bases between them. The CDR3 loop is CASSFTGNQPQHF. Written as DNA, the CDR3 is TGTGCCAGCAGTTTCACAGGTAATCAGCCCCAGCATTTT.

The rearrangement joins TRBV19 to TRBJ2-4, with D possibly TRBD1 on 6 matching bases. This CDR3 has 14 residues. Trimming took off 6 bases at V and 0 bases at J, with 9 bases between the two ends. The germline V gene has CDR1 LNHDA and CDR2 SQIVND (reference sequence). Here the CDR3 reads CASRDSIAKNIQYF. The DNA of the CDR3 is TGTGCCAGTAGGGACAGCATAGCCAAAAACATTCAGTACTTC.

The chain couples TRBV27 to TRBJ2-3, with D perhaps TRBD2 (6 bases). CDR3 length equals 15 residues. CDR1 and CDR2 from the germline V gene are MNHEY and SMNVEV (reference sequence). V was trimmed by 2 bases and J by 2 bases, leaving 11 bases between them. Written as DNA, the CDR3 is TGTGCCAGCAGTTTAGGAGGGAGACTCACAGATACGCAGTATTTT. Protein: CASSLGGRLTDTQYF.

This clone was counted between two and nine times. This chain uses TRBV2 with TRBJ2-5; 7 nucleotides align to TRBD1. Losses at the gene ends were 4 bases for V and 9 bases for J; bases not matched to a gene: 5. This CDR3 spans 12 amino acids. Germline V CDR1 and CDR2: SNHLY, FYNNEI. As DNA, the CDR3 is TGTGCCAGCAGTGTACAACAGGGGTCCCAGTACTTC. Translation gives CASSVQQGSQYF.

The V and J genes are TRBV6-5 and TRBJ2-5; 10 bases are a match to TRBD2. Unmatched junction bases numbered 8, after V lost 2 bases and J lost 5 bases. The germline CDR1 and CDR2 sequences are MNHEY and SVGAGI. This CDR3 has 16 residues. The CDR3 DNA reads as TGTGCCAGCAGTTACCTAGCGGGGGCCCAAGGGGAGACCCAGTACTTC. It specifies CASSYLAGAQGETQYF.

Note on this clone: The junction differs from germline at one of its ends, possibly a read error. The chain is built from TRBV7-9 and TRBJ1-2, with 7 bases aligning to TRBD1. The CDR3 totals 16 residues. Looked up from germline, CDR1 is SEHNR and CDR2 is FQNEAQ (reference sequence). CDR3 sequence: CSSSLPGQLTNYGYTF. The CDR3 nucleotides are TGTTCCAGCAGCCTCCCGGGACAGTTAACTAACTATGGCTACACCTTC.

The chain joins TRBV5-1 to TRBJ2-7; 12 bases are shared with TRBD1. With V trimmed by 3 bases and J by 5 bases, 3 bases remained unmatched. This CDR3 has 14 residues. Germline lookup yields CDR1 SGHRS and CDR2 YFSETQ. CDR3 DNA sequence: TGCGCCAGCAGCTCCGGGACAGGGGGCGACGAGCAGTACTTC. Encoded protein: CASSSGTGGDEQYF. The full variable domain, its missing parts supplied by reference TRBV5-1 and TRBJ2-7, is KAGVTQTPRYLIKTRGQQVTLSCSPISGHRSVSWYQQTPGQGLQFLFEYFSETQRNKGNFPGRFSGRQFSNSRSEMNVSTLELGDSALYLCASSSGTGGDEQYFGPGTRLTVT.

The rearrangement uses TRBV11-2 and TRBJ2-2, with D perhaps matching TRBD1 (6 bases). The V and J ends lost 4 bases and 1 base respectively, with 19 bases between them. This CDR3 is built from 18 residues. CDR1 is SGHAT, CDR2 FQNNGV, per germline. The DNA of the CDR3 is TGTGCCAGCAGCTCCAGATACAAACCGGGACAGAACACCGGGGAGCTGTTTTTT. This gives the protein CASSSRYKPGQNTGELFF.

This clone occurred once. The J gene is TRBJ2-1, the V gene TRBV15, with 10 bases fitting TRBD2. The CDR3 loop spans 16 amino acids. Germline CDR1 and CDR2: LNHNV and YYDKDF (reference sequence). The V and J ends lost 5 bases and 2 bases, in that order; junction bases with no gene match: 6. The CDR3 region has the DNA TGTGCCACCAGCGGCCGCAGCGGGGGGGCCTACAATGAGCAGTTCTTC. This codes for CATSGRSGGAYNEQFF.

This sequence joins TRBV13 and TRBJ1-2, with TRBD1 identical over 8 bases. This CDR3 is 14 amino acids long. The V and J ends lost 5 bases and 3 bases, in that order; junction bases with no gene match: 5. Germline CDR1 and CDR2: PRHDT and FYEKMQ (reference sequence). The CDR3 loop reads CASSLQGGHYGYTF. The CDR3 nucleotides are TGTGCCAGCAGCCTACAGGGGGGCCACTATGGCTACACCTTC. Complete variable domain (other parts from reference TRBV13 and TRBJ1-2): AAGVIQSPRHLIKEKRETATLKCYPIPRHDTVYWYQQGPGQDPQFLISFYEKMQSDKGSIPDRFSAQQFSDYHSELNMSSLELGDSALYFCASSLQGGHYGYTFGSGTRLTVV.

This clone was seen more than once but under ten times. V gene TRBV4-3 combines with J gene TRBJ1-5, with D uncertain. The CDR3 loop spans 13 amino acids. Trimming left V 0 bases short and J 6 bases short, with 6 bases between. Germline-derived CDR1 and CDR2 are LGHNA and YSLEER. The CDR3 DNA is TGCGCCAGCAGCCAAGATCCGCGTCAGCCCCAGCATTTT. This sequence encodes CASSQDPRQPQHF.

The V gene is TRBV5-6, the J gene TRBJ1-1, with D possibly matching TRBD1 (5 bases). Germline lookup yields CDR1 SGHDT and CDR2 YYEEEE. Trimming pared 4 bases from V and 5 bases from J, leaving 15 bases between. The CDR3 runs to 14 residues. The CDR3 reads CASSRGERGTEAFF. The CDR3, as DNA: TGTGCCAGCAGCAGGGGTGAAAGAGGAACTGAAGCTTTCTTT. Variable domain in full (rest from reference TRBV5-6 and TRBJ1-1): DAGVTQSPTHLIKTRGQQVTLRCSPKSGHDTVSWYQQALGQGPQFIFQYYEEEERQRGNFPDRFSGHQFPNYSSELNVNALLLGDSALYLCASSRGERGTEAFFGQGTRLTVV.

This clone was picked up a small number of times. The V gene is TRBV4-1, the J gene TRBJ1-5, with 9 bases matching TRBD1. The CDR3 length is 18 residues. V gave up 3 bases and J gave up 2 bases; unmatched junction bases: 11. Germline CDR1 is MGHRA and CDR2 is YSYEKL. CDR3 nucleotide sequence: TGCGCCAGCAGCCAGGTGGGACAGGGACTTAGAGGCAATCAGCCCCAGCATTTT. Translation gives CASSQVGQGLRGNQPQHF.

The genes are TRBV10-1 and TRBJ2-3; 8 positions match TRBD2. Germline V gene sequence: CDR1 WNHNN, CDR2 SYGVQD (reference sequence). This CDR3 has 13 amino acids. J was trimmed by 7 bases and V by 4 bases; bases with no gene match: 4. The CDR3 region is CASSGAGENTQYF. The DNA for the CDR3 is TGCGCCAGCAGTGGAGCGGGGGAAAATACGCAGTATTTT.

The gene calls are TRBV6-5 and TRBJ2-7, with 11 bases lining up with TRBD1. V lost 7 bases to trimming and J lost 2 bases; unmatched junction nucleotides: 7. From germline, CDR1 is MNHEY and CDR2 SVGAGI. The CDR3 extends over 15 amino acids. The CDR3 protein is CASTSGTGGTYEQYF. The CDR3 nucleotides are TGTGCCAGCACCTCGGGGACAGGGGGAACCTACGAGCAGTACTTC.

This chain connects TRBV4-3 to TRBJ1-4; D possibly corresponds to TRBD1 (5 bases). The germline V and J ends were trimmed by 4 bases and 2 bases, with 14 bases remaining between them. CDR1 is LGHNA, CDR2 YSLEER, per germline. The CDR3 loop spans 16 amino acids. As DNA, the CDR3 is TGCGCCAGCAGCCTAAGGGCGGGGCAGACTAATGAAAAACTGTTTTTT. This sequence encodes CASSLRAGQTNEKLFF.

V gene TRBV6-5 combines with J gene TRBJ1-2; no clear D. Trimming shortened V by 0 bases and J by 4 bases, and 9 bases separated the two germline ends. Germline values: CDR1 MNHEY, CDR2 SVGAGI. The CDR3 totals 14 residues. Here the CDR3 DNA reads TGTGCCAGCAGTTACTCGGTCAGGTTCTATGGCTACACCTTC. This sequence encodes CASSYSVRFYGYTF.

The chain employs TRBV6-1 and TRBJ1-3; D is possibly TRBD1 (5 bases). V dropped 11 bases and J dropped 4 bases, with 18 bases sitting between them. Germline V gene lookup returns CDR1 MNHNS and CDR2 SASEGT. CDR3 size: 14 residues. CDR3 residues: CACERGSGGNTIYF. The DNA of the CDR3 is TGTGCCTGCGAGCGGGGCTCGGGAGGAAACACCATATATTTT.